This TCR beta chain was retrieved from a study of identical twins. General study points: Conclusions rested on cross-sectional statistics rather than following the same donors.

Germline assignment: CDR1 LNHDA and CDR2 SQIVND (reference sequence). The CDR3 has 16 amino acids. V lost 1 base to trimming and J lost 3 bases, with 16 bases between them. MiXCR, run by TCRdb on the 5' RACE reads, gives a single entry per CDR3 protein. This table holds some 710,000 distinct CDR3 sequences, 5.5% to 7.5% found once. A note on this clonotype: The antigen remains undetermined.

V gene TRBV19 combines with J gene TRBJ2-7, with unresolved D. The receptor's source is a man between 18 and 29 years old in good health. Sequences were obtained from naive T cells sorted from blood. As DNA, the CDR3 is TGTGCCAGTAGTATAGCTCACGGCCTGGTTTTCTACGAGCAGTACTTC. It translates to CASSIAHGLVFYEQYF.